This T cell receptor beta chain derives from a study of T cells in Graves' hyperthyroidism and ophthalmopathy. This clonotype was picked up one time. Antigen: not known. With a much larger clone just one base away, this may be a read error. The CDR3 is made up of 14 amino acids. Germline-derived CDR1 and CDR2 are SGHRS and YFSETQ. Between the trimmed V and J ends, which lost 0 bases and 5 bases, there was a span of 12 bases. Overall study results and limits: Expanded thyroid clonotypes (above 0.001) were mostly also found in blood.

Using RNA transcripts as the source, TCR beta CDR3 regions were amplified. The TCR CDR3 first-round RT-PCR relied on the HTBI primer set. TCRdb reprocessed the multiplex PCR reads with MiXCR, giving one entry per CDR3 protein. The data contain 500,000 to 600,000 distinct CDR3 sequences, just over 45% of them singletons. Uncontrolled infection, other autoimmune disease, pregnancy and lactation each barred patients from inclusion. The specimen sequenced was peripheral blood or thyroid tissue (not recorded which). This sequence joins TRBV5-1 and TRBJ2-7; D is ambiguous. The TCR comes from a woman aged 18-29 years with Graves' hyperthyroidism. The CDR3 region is CASSLVPGNDEQYF. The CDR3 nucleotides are TGCGCCAGCAGCTTGGTACCTGGCAACGACGAGCAGTACTTC.